Below are 17 T cell receptor beta chains sequenced from a single sample in a study of human T cells and chemical hapten exposure. Stated time point: patch test 1, 2 weeks after DPC sensitization. Treatment specified: therapeutic diphenylcyclopropenone sensitization with weekly scalp DPC. TCRdb re-analysed the RACE reads in MiXCR, keeping a single row per CDR3 protein. This table has approximately 80,000 distinct CDR3 sequences, roughly 7.2% appearing once. The sequencing here drew on whole blood, taken in connection with sensitization to the hapten diphenylcyclopropenone (DPC). The source is a woman aged 25 to 45 with alopecia areata. Some clones in this sample may be carry-over from other donors' samples.

This clonotype appeared many times. The chain recombines TRBV12-5 with TRBJ1-1, with unresolved D. V was cut by 1 base and J by 11 bases, with 2 bases left in between. Per the germline V gene, CDR1 is LGHNT and CDR2 is FRNRAP. This CDR3 is built from 9 residues. CDR3 loop: CASGLEAFF. In nucleotides, the CDR3 is TGTGCTAGTGGTTTGGAGGCTTTCTTT.

The gene calls are TRBV6-6 and TRBJ1-5; maybe TRBD1 (6 bases). The CDR3 is 13 residues long. CDR1 and CDR2 (germline): MNHNY, SVGAGI (reference sequence). V lost 4 bases and J lost 5, with 9 bases in between. CDR3 region: CASSSHRDQPQHF. Written as DNA, the CDR3 is TGTGCCAGCAGTTCCCACAGGGATCAGCCCCAGCATTTT.

In this sample, this clonotype turned up a few times. This rearrangement joins TRBV5-1 to TRBJ2-3; D uncertain. The CDR3 totals 14 residues. CDR1 is SGHRS and CDR2 is YFSETQ in the germline V gene. Trimming took 0 bases from V and 0 from J, leaving 5 bases between them. CDR3: CASSLGSSTDTQYF. CDR3 DNA: TGCGCCAGCAGCTTGGGTTCTAGCACAGATACGCAGTATTTT.

This clonotype has ten or more counts. The J gene is TRBJ2-5, the V gene TRBV12-3 or TRBV12-4; D call uncertain. V lost 1 base and J lost 3, with 3 bases in between. The CDR3 spans 12 residues. CDR3 protein: CASSLVEETQYF. For the CDR3, the DNA is TGTGCCAGCAGTTTAGTTGAAGAGACCCAGTACTTC.

The CDR3 DNA reads TGTGCCAGCAGTGGTCGGGGGGGCCAGAAATACGAGCAGTACTTC. Amino acids: CASSGRGGQKYEQYF. V usage is TRBV12-3 or TRBV12-4 and J usage is TRBJ2-7; TRBD2 aligns across 8 bases. CDR3 length: 15 amino acids. V gave up 5 bases and J gave up 4 bases; unmatched junction bases: 10.

This clonotype was picked up many times. This rearrangement joins TRBV7-2 to TRBJ2-3, with D maybe TRBD2 (6 bases). V was clipped by 5 bases and J by 1 base, with 13 bases between them. The CDR3 consists of 15 residues. CDR1 is SGHTA, CDR2 FQGNSA, per germline. CDR3 residues: CASSGLTGGTDTQYF. The CDR3 bases are TGTGCCAGCAGCGGTTTAACGGGGGGCACAGATACGCAGTATTTT.

The rearrangement uses TRBV5-6 and TRBJ2-3; D is undetermined. Germline CDR1 reads SGHDT; CDR2 reads YYEEEE. Trimming removed 3 bases from V and 2 bases from J, with 19 bases in between. The CDR3 length is 17 residues. The CDR3 protein is CASSSGLGRTLTDTQYF. The CDR3 region has the DNA TGTGCCAGCAGCTCCGGTCTAGGACGGACCCTCACAGATACGCAGTATTTT.

This clonotype has a count of ten or more. J is TRBJ2-3 and V is TRBV6-4; perhaps D is TRBD1 or TRBD2 (6 bases each). Trimming took off 0 bases at V and 4 bases at J, with 8 bases between the two ends. The CDR3 spans 14 residues. Germline V gene lookup returns CDR1 MRHNA and CDR2 SNTAGT. The CDR3 loop is CASSDSGGADTQYF. The CDR3 region has the DNA TGTGCCAGCAGTGACTCGGGGGGCGCAGATACGCAGTATTTT.

V usage is TRBV7-9 and J usage is TRBJ2-3; no clear D. Germline CDR1 and CDR2: SEHNR and FQNEAQ (reference sequence). The CDR3 sequence is 15 residues long. V was shortened by 3 bases and J by 2 bases, with 12 bases between the two germline ends. The CDR3 nucleotides are TGTGCCAGCAGCTTCCTAAGCCTAGTCACAGATACGCAGTATTTT. Its translation: CASSFLSLVTDTQYF.

The table lists this clonotype with many counts. The chain combines TRBV6-5 with TRBJ2-7; D unclear. Germline V gene data show CDR1 as MNHEY and CDR2 as SVGAGI. Trimming took 0 bases from V and 0 from J, leaving 9 bases between them. The CDR3 spans 15 residues. CDR3 sequence: CASSYSLASSYEQYF. For the CDR3, the DNA is TGTGCCAGCAGTTACTCCTTGGCGAGCTCCTACGAGCAGTACTTC.

This clonotype was seen repeatedly, ten times or more. The gene calls are TRBV2 and TRBJ1-5; D is undetermined. Per germline, CDR1 SNHLY and CDR2 FYNNEI. V was pared by 3 bases and J by 7 bases, with 7 bases between. The CDR3 runs to 12 residues. The CDR3 sequence is CASSDWGQPQHF. DNA for the CDR3: TGTGCCAGCAGTGATTGGGGACAGCCCCAGCATTTT. Full variable domain (rest looked up from reference TRBV2 and TRBJ1-5): EPEVTQTPSHQVTQMGQEVILRCVPISNHLYFYWYRQILGQKVEFLVSFYNNEISEKSEIFDDQFSVERPDGSNFTLKIRSTKLEDSAMYFCASSDWGQPQHFGDGTRLSIL.

This clonotype was counted between two and nine times. The V and J genes are TRBV20-1 and TRBJ2-2, with 9 bases lining up with TRBD2. Trimming cost V 0 bases and J 5 bases; bases outside gene matches: 7. Germline lookup yields CDR1 DFQATT and CDR2 SNEGSKA (reference sequence). This CDR3 has 16 amino acids. The CDR3 DNA sequence: TGCAGTGCTAGAGATGGCCTAGCGGGGACTACCGGGGAGCTGTTTTTT. Its protein product is CSARDGLAGTTGELFF.

This clonotype has more than one count but fewer than ten. This chain joins TRBV27 and TRBJ2-3; no firm D call. Trimming left V 6 bases short and J 1 base short, with 8 bases between. CDR3 length equals 13 residues. Germline V CDR1 and CDR2: MNHEY, SMNVEV (reference sequence). The CDR3 here is CASRFQGTDTQYF. In nucleotides, the CDR3 is TGTGCCAGCAGGTTTCAGGGCACAGATACGCAGTATTTT.

This clonotype came up many times. The chain has TRBV27 and TRBJ1-6; 7 nucleotides align to TRBD1. Trimming at V came to 4 bases and at J to 6 bases, leaving 3 bases not matched to a gene. The germline CDR1 and CDR2 sequences are MNHEY and SMNVEV (reference sequence). The CDR3 loop spans 14 amino acids. The CDR3 sequence is CASSWDRTNSPLHF. CDR3 nucleotides: TGTGCCAGCAGTTGGGACAGAACTAATTCACCCCTCCACTTT.

This clonotype has at least ten counts. The J gene is TRBJ1-6, the V gene TRBV20-1; 7 bases agree with TRBD1. The trim removed 0 bases at V and 4 bases at J, leaving 6 bases unmatched. The CDR3 has 16 residues. Per germline, CDR1 DFQATT and CDR2 SNEGSKA (reference sequence). The CDR3 DNA reads as TGCAGTGCTAGAGATATGAAGGGACAGTATAATTCACCCCTCCACTTT. The encoded protein is CSARDMKGQYNSPLHF.

Turning to this clonotype: A much larger clonotype is one base distant, so this may be a read error. The chain carries TRBV6-2 or TRBV6-3 and TRBJ1-5; 8 bases map to TRBD1. There are 15 residues in the CDR3. Looked up from germline, CDR1 is MNHEY and CDR2 is SVGEGT. The CDR3 region has the DNA TGTGCCAGCAGCCCGACAGGGGTGAGCAATCAGCCCCAGAATTTT. It codes for CASSPTGVSNQPQNF.

This clonotype occurred a few times. Here the CDR3 DNA reads TGTGCCAGCAGTTTCGGGGTTGGGGCTTTCTTT. The encoded protein is CASSFGVGAFF. The chain employs TRBV12-3 or TRBV12-4 and TRBJ1-1; D is ambiguous. The CDR3 length is 11 residues. The V and J ends lost 3 bases and 11 bases respectively, with 10 bases between them.